This entry lists 19 T cell receptor beta chains sequenced from one sample in a study of blood T cell repertoires in COVID-19. Only in-frame clones appear in the TCRdb table, and some are missing; sequencing was by immunoSEQ multiplex PCR. The sample consists of more than 140,000 clones, around 83% of them appearing once. Sequencing was performed on peripheral blood. The receptors originated from a woman between 55 and 75 years old with acute or convalescent COVID-19.

This chain links TRBV2 with TRBJ2-3, with 7 bases that match TRBD1. This CDR3 has 15 amino acids. Losses at the gene ends were 6 bases for V and 2 bases for J; bases not matched to a gene: 8. Per germline, CDR1 SNHLY and CDR2 FYNNEI. The CDR3 sequence: CASRGTAVHTDTQYF. Here the CDR3 DNA reads TGTGCCAGCAGGGGGACAGCCGTCCACACAGATACGCAGTATTTT.

The chain carries TRBV30 and TRBJ1-2; D is unresolved. Trimming left V 0 bases short and J 8 bases short, with 7 bases between. The CDR3 has 11 residues. Germline loops: CDR1 GTSNPN, CDR2 SVGIG (reference sequence). The CDR3 region has the DNA TGTGCCTGGAGTGTACCGGGGGGCTACACCTTC. Residues: CAWSVPGGYTF.

This chain joins TRBV5-4 and TRBJ1-2; D uncertain. Trimming removed 0 bases at V and 4 bases at J, with 7 bases between. Germline V gene lookup returns CDR1 SGHNT and CDR2 YYREEE (reference sequence). The CDR3 totals 13 residues. The CDR3 region is CASSLDSSYGYTF. The CDR3 DNA reads TGTGCCAGCAGCTTGGACTCGAGCTATGGCTACACCTTC.

The V call is TRBV6-5, the J call TRBJ1-2; 12 positions match TRBD1. Germline-derived CDR1 and CDR2 are MNHEY and SVGAGI. The trim removed 4 bases at V and 4 bases at J, leaving 4 bases unmatched. The CDR3 sequence is 15 residues long. CDR3 bases: TGTGCCAGCAGTTCCGGGACAGGGGGCGTCTATGGCTACACCTTC. Encoded protein: CASSSGTGGVYGYTF.

V gene TRBV27 combines with J gene TRBJ1-5; no firm D call. Germline V gene sequence: CDR1 MNHEY, CDR2 SMNVEV (reference sequence). This CDR3 is 14 amino acids long. Trimming stripped 4 bases from V and 4 bases from J, with 11 bases between. The chain's CDR3 is CASSSVGRNQPQHF. In nucleotides, the CDR3 is TGTGCCAGCAGTTCGGTAGGCAGGAATCAGCCCCAGCATTTT.

The chain uses TRBV9 and TRBJ2-2; TRBD2 aligns across 9 bases. Germline CDR1 SGDLS, CDR2 YYNGEE. The CDR3 is made up of 15 amino acids. With 0 bases clipped from V and 6 bases from J, the junction kept 3 bases outside the gene matches. CDR3 coding DNA: TGTGCCAGCAGCGTAGGGGGACTAGCCCCCGGGGAGCTGTTTTTT. Translation gives CASSVGGLAPGELFF. Looking up the rest from reference TRBV9 and TRBJ2-2 gives the full variable domain: DSGVTQTPKHLITATGQRVTLRCSPRSGDLSVYWYQQSLDQGLQFLIQYYNGEERAKGNILERFSAQQFPDLHSELNLSSLELGDSALYFCASSVGGLAPGELFFGEGSRLTVL.

This rearrangement joins TRBV6-6 to TRBJ2-2; tentative D call: TRBD2 (5 bases). CDR1 and CDR2 (germline): MNHNY, SVGAGI (reference sequence). CDR3 length equals 15 residues. V lost 7 bases and J lost 7, with 19 bases in between. DNA of the CDR3: TGTGCCAGCATAACGGACTTCGCCGCGGGCGGGGAGCTGTTTTTT. This sequence encodes CASITDFAAGGELFF.

This clone has more than one count but fewer than ten. The chain couples TRBV19 to TRBJ1-3, with D unresolved. V was cut by 3 bases and J by 2 bases, with 11 bases left in between. Looked up from germline, CDR1 is LNHDA and CDR2 is SQIVND (reference sequence). The CDR3 has 15 amino acids. The CDR3 DNA sequence: TGTGCCAGTAGTATTGACCGGAGGGCTGGAAACACCATATATTTT. As protein: CASSIDRRAGNTIYF.

V usage is TRBV7-8 and J usage is TRBJ1-2, with a weak D call TRBD1 (6 bases). The V gene's germline CDR1 is SGHVS and CDR2 FQNEAQ. The CDR3 totals 13 residues. Trimming took 5 bases from V and 2 from J, leaving 9 bases between them. The DNA of the CDR3 is TGTGCCAGCAGCCCCGACAGGAACTATGGCTACACCTTC. It yields the protein CASSPDRNYGYTF.

V is TRBV19 and J is TRBJ1-1; no reliable D call. The germline V and J ends were trimmed by 2 bases and 6 bases, with 13 bases remaining between them. The germline CDR1 and CDR2 sequences are LNHDA and SQIVND (reference sequence). This CDR3 region has 14 residues. CDR3 nucleotides: TGTGCCAGTAGTATAAGACGCCCGGGATCTGAAGCTTTCTTT. It codes for CASSIRRPGSEAFF.

The CDR3 DNA is TGTGCCAGCAGCTCGCCGACAGGGCGCGCAGATACGCAGTATTTT. This codes for CASSSPTGRADTQYF. The chain uses TRBV5-4 and TRBJ2-3; 7 nucleotides agree with TRBD1. From germline, CDR1 is SGHNT and CDR2 YYREEE (reference sequence). V shed 3 bases, J shed 4 bases, and the junction held 8 bases outside the gene matches. This CDR3 has 15 amino acids.

As regards this clone: Other DNA variants within this sample encode the same CDR3. The chain links TRBV28 to TRBJ1-2; maybe TRBD1 (5 bases). The length of the CDR3 is 14 residues. V was clipped by 6 bases and J by 3 bases, with 14 bases between them. Germline V lookup: CDR1 MDHEN, CDR2 SYDVKM. The CDR3 here is CASSPAGFDYGYTF. The CDR3 DNA sequence: TGTGCCAGCAGCCCCGCAGGGTTCGACTATGGCTACACCTTC.

The chain recombines TRBV5-4 with TRBJ1-4; possible D gene TRBD1, 6 bases. V was cut by 0 bases and J by 8 bases, with 14 bases left in between. Per the germline V gene, CDR1 is SGHNT and CDR2 is YYREEE (reference sequence). This CDR3 is built from 15 residues. CDR3 region: CASSLAGGAGEKLFF. Written as DNA, the CDR3 is TGTGCCAGCAGCTTGGCGGGGGGGGCTGGGGAAAAACTGTTTTTT.

This chain connects TRBV7-9 to TRBJ1-3; no firm D call. V was clipped by 5 bases and J by 4 bases, with 21 bases between them. The CDR3 loop spans 17 amino acids. Germline values: CDR1 SEHNR, CDR2 FQNEAQ (reference sequence). The CDR3 spells CASSPVRTGTGGNTIYF. The DNA of the CDR3 is TGTGCCAGCAGCCCAGTCCGTACGGGCACGGGAGGAAACACCATATATTTT.

The chain couples TRBV4-2 to TRBJ2-3, with D possibly being TRBD1 (6 bases). Trimming shortened V by 0 bases and J by 0 bases, and 10 bases separated the two germline ends. This CDR3 has 16 amino acids. Germline CDR1 reads LGHNA; CDR2 reads YNFKEQ. The CDR3 nucleotides read TGTGCCAGCAGCCAAGATTGGCAGGGGAGCACAGATACGCAGTATTTT. This gives the protein CASSQDWQGSTDTQYF.

This clone was seen once. This chain links TRBV9 with TRBJ2-1, with D tentatively TRBD2 (5 bases). Germline V CDR1 and CDR2: SGDLS, YYNGEE. CDR3 size: 16 residues. V was clipped by 0 bases and J by 4 bases, with 14 bases between them. CDR3: CASSVEAQLVYNEQFF. In DNA, the CDR3 is TGTGCCAGCAGCGTAGAAGCCCAACTAGTTTACAATGAGCAGTTCTTC.

In this sample, this clone turned up once. This chain uses TRBV19 with TRBJ1-2, with a possible D match to TRBD1 (6 bases). The CDR3 is 14 residues long. V gave up 4 bases and J gave up 3 bases, with 12 bases separating them. Germline V CDR1 and CDR2: LNHDA, SQIVND (reference sequence). The CDR3 DNA reads TGTGCCAGTAGTAACGGACAGCTCTACTATGGCTACACCTTC. Translating it yields CASSNGQLYYGYTF.

This chain joins TRBV5-1 and TRBJ2-1, with a weak D call TRBD1 (5 bases). This CDR3 comprises 13 residues. Germline-derived CDR1 and CDR2 are SGHRS and YFSETQ. Trimming cost V 7 bases and J 3 bases, with 11 bases left between them. CDR3 loop: CASRWQGYNEQFF. CDR3 nucleotides: TGCGCCAGCCGATGGCAGGGCTACAATGAGCAGTTCTTC.

This rearrangement joins TRBV3-1 (or the pseudogene TRBV3-2) to TRBJ1-3, with a tentative D call TRBD1 (6 bases). This CDR3 has 16 amino acids. Germline CDR1 is LGHDT and CDR2 is YNNKEL (reference sequence). V gave up 1 base and J gave up 3 bases, with 13 bases separating them. The CDR3 sequence is CASSQVRTGSGNTIYF. The CDR3 region has the DNA TGTGCCAGCAGCCAAGTAAGAACAGGGAGTGGAAACACCATATATTTT.